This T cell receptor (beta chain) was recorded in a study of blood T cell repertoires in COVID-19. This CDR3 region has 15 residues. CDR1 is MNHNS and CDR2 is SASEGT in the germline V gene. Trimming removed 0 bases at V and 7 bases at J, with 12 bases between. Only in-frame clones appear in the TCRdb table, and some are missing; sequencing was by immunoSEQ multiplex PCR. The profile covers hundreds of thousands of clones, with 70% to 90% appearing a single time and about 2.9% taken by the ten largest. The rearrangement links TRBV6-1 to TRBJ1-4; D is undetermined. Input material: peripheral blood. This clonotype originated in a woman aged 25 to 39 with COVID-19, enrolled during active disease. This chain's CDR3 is CASSEARAKGEKLFF. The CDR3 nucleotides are TGTGCCAGCAGTGAAGCGCGGGCCAAGGGTGAAAAACTGTTTTTT.